The TCR beta chain under discussion was sequenced for a study of OX40 agonist ivuxolimab in advanced cancers. As for the study in general: Eligibility rules accepted prior anti-PD-1, anti-PD-L1 or anti-CTLA-4 therapy, and around 43% had some.

This clone was counted only a few times. CDR1 is SEHNR and CDR2 is FQNEAQ in the germline V gene (reference sequence). CDR3 length equals 16 residues. The V and J ends lost 5 bases and 5 bases, in that order; junction bases with no gene match: 6. TCRdb's copy holds only in-frame clones and misses some; the assay was immunoSEQ multiplex PCR. The table shows about 46,000 clones, with 70% to 85% occurring only once. The TCR comes from an adult with an advanced solid tumor such as melanoma, head and neck, liver or kidney cancer. The source material was CD4+ or CD8+ T cells sorted from blood, sampled in a trial of the OX40 agonist ivuxolimab. The chain links TRBV7-9 to TRBJ2-3, with 14 bases lining up with TRBD2. The CDR3 here is CASSPETSGGVDTQYF. CDR3 coding DNA: TGTGCCAGCAGCCCCGAGACTAGCGGGGGGGTAGATACGCAGTATTTT. Based on the CDR3 plus reference TRBV7-9 and TRBJ2-3, the full variable domain is DTGVSQNPRHKITKRGQNVTFRCDPISEHNRLYWYRQTLGQGPEFLTYFQNEAQLEKSRLLSDRFSAERPKGSFSTLEIQRTEQGDSAMYLCASSPETSGGVDTQYFGPGTRLTVL.